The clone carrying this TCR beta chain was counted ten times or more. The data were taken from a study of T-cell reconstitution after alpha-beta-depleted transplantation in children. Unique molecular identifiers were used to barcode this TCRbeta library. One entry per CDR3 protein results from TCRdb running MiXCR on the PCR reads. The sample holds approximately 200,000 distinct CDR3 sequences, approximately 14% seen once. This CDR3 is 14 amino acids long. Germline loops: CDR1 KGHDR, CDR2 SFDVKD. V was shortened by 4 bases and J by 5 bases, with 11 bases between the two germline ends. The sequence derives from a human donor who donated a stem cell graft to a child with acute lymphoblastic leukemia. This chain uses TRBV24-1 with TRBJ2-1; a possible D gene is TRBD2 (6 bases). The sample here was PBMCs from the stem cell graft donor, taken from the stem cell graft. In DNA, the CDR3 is TGTGCCACCAGTGAGCCGGGACTCCACAATGAGCAGTTCTTC. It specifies CATSEPGLHNEQFF.